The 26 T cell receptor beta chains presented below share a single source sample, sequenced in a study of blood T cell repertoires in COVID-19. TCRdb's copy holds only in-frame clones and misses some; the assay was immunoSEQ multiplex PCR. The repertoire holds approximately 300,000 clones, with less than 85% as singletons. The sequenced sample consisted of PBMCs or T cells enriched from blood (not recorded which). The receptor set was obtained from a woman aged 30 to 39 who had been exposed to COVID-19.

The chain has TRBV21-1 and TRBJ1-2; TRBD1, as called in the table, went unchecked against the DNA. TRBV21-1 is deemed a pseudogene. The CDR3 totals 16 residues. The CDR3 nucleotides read TGTGCCAGCAGCAAAAACAGGGCACTCGGTCCCTATGGCTACACCTTC. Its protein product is CASSKNRALGPYGYTF.

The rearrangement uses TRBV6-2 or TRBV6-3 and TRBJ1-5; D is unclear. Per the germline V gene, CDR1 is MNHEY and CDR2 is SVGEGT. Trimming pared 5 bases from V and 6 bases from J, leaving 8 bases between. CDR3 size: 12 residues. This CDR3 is CASSVLFQPQHF. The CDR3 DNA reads TGTGCCAGCAGTGTTTTATTTCAGCCCCAGCATTTT.

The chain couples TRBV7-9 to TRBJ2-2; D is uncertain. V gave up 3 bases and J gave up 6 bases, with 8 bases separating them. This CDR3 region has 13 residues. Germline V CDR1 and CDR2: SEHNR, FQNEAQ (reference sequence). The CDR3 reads CASSFLLSGELFF. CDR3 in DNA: TGTGCCAGCAGCTTTCTATTATCCGGGGAGCTGTTTTTT.

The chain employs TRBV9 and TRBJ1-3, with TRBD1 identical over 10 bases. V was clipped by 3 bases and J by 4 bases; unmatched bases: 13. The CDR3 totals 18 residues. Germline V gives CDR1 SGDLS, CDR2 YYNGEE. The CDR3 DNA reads TGTGCCAGCAGCGAAAGCCCGGGACAGGGGACGGGGGGAAACACCATATATTTT. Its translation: CASSESPGQGTGGNTIYF.

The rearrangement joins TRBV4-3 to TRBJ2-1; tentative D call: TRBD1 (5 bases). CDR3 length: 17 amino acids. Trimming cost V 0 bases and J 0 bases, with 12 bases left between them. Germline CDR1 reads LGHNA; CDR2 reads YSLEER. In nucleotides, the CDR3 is TGCGCCAGCAGCCAAGATTTGACAGCAGGCTCCTACAATGAGCAGTTCTTC. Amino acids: CASSQDLTAGSYNEQFF.

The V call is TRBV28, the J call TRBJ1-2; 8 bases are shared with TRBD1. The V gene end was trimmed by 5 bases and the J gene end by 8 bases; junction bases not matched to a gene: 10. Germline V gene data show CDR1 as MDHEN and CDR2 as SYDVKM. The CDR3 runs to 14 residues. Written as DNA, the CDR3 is TGTGCCAGCAGTCCTTCGACAGGGGAAAGAGGCTACACCTTC. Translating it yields CASSPSTGERGYTF.

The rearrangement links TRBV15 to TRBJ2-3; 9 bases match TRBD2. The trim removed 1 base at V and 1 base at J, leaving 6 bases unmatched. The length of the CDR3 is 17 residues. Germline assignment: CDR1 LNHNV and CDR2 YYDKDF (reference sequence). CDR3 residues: CATSRVPKRGGTDTQYF. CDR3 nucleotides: TGTGCCACCAGCAGAGTCCCCAAGCGGGGGGGCACAGATACGCAGTATTTT.

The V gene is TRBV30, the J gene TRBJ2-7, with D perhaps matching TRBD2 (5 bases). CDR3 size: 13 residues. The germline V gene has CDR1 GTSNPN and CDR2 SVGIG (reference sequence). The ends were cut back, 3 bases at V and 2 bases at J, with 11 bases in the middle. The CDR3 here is CAWSSGVPYEQYF. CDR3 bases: TGTGCCTGGAGCTCCGGGGTCCCCTACGAGCAGTACTTC.

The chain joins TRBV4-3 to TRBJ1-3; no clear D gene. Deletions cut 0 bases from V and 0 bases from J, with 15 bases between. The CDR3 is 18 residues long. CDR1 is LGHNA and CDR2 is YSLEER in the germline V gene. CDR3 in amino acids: CASSQDPPFWSSGNTIYF. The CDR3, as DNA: TGCGCCAGCAGCCAAGATCCTCCGTTCTGGAGCTCTGGAAACACCATATATTTT.

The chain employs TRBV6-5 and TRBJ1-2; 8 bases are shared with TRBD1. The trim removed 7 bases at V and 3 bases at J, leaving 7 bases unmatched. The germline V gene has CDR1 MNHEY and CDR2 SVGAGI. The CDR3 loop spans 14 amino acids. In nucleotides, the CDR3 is TGTGCCAGCAAATCACAGGGGGTAGACTATGGCTACACCTTC. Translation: CASKSQGVDYGYTF.

This CDR3 is CASSVEIAGGRETQYF. In nucleotides, the CDR3 is TGTGCCAGCAGCGTAGAAATAGCGGGGGGGCGAGAGACCCAGTACTTC. The V gene is TRBV9, the J gene TRBJ2-5; 11 nucleotides align to TRBD2. CDR1 and CDR2 from the germline V gene are SGDLS and YYNGEE. The CDR3 extends over 16 amino acids. The V segment lost 0 bases and the J segment 4 bases; nucleotides outside the gene matches: 5.

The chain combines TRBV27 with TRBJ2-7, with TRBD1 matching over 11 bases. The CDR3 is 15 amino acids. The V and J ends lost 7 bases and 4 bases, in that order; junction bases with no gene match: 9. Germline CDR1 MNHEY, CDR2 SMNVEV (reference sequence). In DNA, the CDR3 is TGTGCCAGCACCTCTAAAGGGACAGGGGGTTACGAGCAGTACTTC. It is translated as CASTSKGTGGYEQYF.

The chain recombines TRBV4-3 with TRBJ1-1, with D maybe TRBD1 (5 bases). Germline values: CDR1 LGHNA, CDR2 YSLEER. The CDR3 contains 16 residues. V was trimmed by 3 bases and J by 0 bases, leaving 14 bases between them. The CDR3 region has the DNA TGCGCCAGCAGCCATCTCCTCGACAGTCTGAACACTGAAGCTTTCTTT. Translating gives CASSHLLDSLNTEAFF.

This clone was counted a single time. The CDR3 bases are TGTGCCAGCAGGGACCCCGGGACAGGGTCAAATGAGCAGTTCTTC. It yields the protein CASRDPGTGSNEQFF. The rearrangement joins TRBV2 to TRBJ2-1, with 9 bases lining up with TRBD1. V lost 6 bases, J lost 7 bases, and 10 bases stayed unmatched. Germline CDR1 is SNHLY and CDR2 is FYNNEI. The CDR3 has 15 residues. Variable domain in full (rest from reference TRBV2 and TRBJ2-1): EPEVTQTPSHQVTQMGQEVILRCVPISNHLYFYWYRQILGQKVEFLVSFYNNEISEKSEIFDDQFSVERPDGSNFTLKIRSTKLEDSAMYFCASRDPGTGSNEQFFGPGTRLTVL.

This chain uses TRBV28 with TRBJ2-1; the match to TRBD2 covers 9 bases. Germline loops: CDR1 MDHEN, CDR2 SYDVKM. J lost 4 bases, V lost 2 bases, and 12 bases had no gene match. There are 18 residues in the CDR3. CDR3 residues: CASSLAGLAGVEYNEQFF. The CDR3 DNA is TGTGCCAGCAGTTTAGCGGGTTTAGCGGGAGTAGAGTACAATGAGCAGTTCTTC.

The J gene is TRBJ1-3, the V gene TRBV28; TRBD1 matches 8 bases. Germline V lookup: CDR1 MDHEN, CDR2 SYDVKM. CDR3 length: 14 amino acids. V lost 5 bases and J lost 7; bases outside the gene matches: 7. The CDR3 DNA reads TGTGCCAGCAGTCCACGGACAGGGCGGAACACCATATATTTT. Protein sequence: CASSPRTGRNTIYF.

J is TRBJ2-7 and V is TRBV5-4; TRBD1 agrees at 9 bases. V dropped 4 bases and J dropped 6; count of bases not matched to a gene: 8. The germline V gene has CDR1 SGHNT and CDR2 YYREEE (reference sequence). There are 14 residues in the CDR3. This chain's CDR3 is CASSKDRGFLEQYF. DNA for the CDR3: TGTGCCAGCAGCAAGGACAGGGGCTTTCTCGAGCAGTACTTC.

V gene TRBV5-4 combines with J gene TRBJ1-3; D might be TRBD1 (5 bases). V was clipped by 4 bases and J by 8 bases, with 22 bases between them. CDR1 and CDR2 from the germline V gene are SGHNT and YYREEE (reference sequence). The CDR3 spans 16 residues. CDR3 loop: CASSAGGPQRGDTIYF. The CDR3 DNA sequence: TGTGCCAGCAGCGCGGGGGGACCTCAACGAGGGGACACCATATATTTT.

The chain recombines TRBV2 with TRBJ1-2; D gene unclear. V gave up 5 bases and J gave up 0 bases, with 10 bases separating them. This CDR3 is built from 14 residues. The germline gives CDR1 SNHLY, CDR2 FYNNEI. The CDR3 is CASSFVSSNYGYTF. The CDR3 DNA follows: TGTGCCAGCAGTTTTGTAAGCTCTAACTATGGCTACACCTTC. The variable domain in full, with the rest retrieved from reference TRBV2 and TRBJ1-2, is EPEVTQTPSHQVTQMGQEVILRCVPISNHLYFYWYRQILGQKVEFLVSFYNNEISEKSEIFDDQFSVERPDGSNFTLKIRSTKLEDSAMYFCASSFVSSNYGYTFGSGTRLTVV.

The CDR3 loop is CASSLLGRTDSGNTIYF. For the CDR3, the DNA is TGTGCCAGCAGTTTATTGGGCAGAACCGACTCTGGAAACACCATATATTTT. The chain combines TRBV28 with TRBJ1-3, with no clear D. Germline CDR1 reads MDHEN; CDR2 reads SYDVKM. This CDR3 region has 17 residues. V was cut by 1 base and J by 0 bases, with 13 bases left in between.

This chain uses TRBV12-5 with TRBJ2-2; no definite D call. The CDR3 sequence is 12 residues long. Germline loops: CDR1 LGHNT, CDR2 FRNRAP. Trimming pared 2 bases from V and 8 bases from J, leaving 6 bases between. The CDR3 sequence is CASGLLQGELFF. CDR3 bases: TGTGCTAGTGGTTTGCTTCAGGGGGAGCTGTTTTTT. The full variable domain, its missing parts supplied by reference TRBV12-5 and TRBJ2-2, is DARVTQTPRHKVTEMGQEVTMRCQPILGHNTVFWYRQTMMQGLELLAYFRNRAPLDDSGMPKDRFSAEMPDATLATLKIQPSEPRDSAVYFCASGLLQGELFFGEGSRLTVL.

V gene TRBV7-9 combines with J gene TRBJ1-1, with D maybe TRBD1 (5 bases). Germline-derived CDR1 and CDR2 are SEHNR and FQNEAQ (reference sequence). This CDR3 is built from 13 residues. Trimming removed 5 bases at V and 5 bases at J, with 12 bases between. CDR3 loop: CASSQGAGTEAFF. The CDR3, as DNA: TGTGCCAGCAGCCAAGGGGCGGGGACTGAAGCTTTCTTT.

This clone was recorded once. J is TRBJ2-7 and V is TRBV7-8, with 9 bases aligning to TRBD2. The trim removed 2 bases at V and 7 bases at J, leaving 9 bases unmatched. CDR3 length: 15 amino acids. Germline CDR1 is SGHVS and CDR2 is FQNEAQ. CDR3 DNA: TGTGCCAGCAGCTTATCTCCGGGACTAGCACAGGAGCAGTACTTC. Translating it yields CASSLSPGLAQEQYF.

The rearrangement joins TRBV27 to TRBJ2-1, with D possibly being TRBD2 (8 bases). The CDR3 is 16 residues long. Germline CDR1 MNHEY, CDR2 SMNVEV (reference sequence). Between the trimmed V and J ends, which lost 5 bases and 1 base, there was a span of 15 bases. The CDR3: CASSPGGGRSYNEQFF. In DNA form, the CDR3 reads TGTGCCAGCAGTCCGGGAGGGGGCCGATCCTACAATGAGCAGTTCTTC.

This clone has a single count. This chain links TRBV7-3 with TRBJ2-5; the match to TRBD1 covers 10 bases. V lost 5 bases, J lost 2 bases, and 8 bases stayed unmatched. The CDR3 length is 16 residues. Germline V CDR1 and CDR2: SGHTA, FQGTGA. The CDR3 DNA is TGTGCCAGCAGCACCGGACAGGGGGTCGGTCAAGAGACCCAGTACTTC. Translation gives CASSTGQGVGQETQYF. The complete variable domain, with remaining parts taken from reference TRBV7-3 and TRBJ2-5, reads GAGVSQTPSNKVTEKGKYVELRCDPISGHTALYWYRQSLGQGPEFLIYFQGTGAADDSGLPNDRFFAVRPEGSVSTLKIQRTERGDSAVYLCASSTGQGVGQETQYFGPGTRLLVL.

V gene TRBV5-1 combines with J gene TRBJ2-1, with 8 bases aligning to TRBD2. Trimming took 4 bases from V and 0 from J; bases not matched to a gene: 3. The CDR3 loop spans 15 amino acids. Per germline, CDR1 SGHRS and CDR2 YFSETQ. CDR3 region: CASSPGTSSYNEQFF. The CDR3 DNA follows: TGCGCCAGCAGCCCCGGGACTAGCTCCTACAATGAGCAGTTCTTC.